These 22 T cell receptor beta chains originate from one sample sequenced in a study of blood T cell repertoires in COVID-19. Profiled with immunoSEQ multiplex PCR; TCRdb holds only in-frame clones, not every one. The repertoire holds about 210,000 clones, with 65% to 90% as singletons. Material for sequencing was peripheral blood. Receptors originate from a woman between 65 and 79 years old with COVID-19, enrolled during active disease.

The chain employs TRBV3-1 (or the pseudogene TRBV3-2) and TRBJ2-3; 14 bases fit TRBD2. The germline V gene has CDR1 LGHDT and CDR2 YNNKEL (reference sequence). Unmatched junction bases numbered 9, after V lost 4 bases and J lost 3 bases. This CDR3 has 18 amino acids. The DNA for the CDR3 is TGTGCCAGCAGCCTTCGACTAGCGGGGGGGCTTGAAACAGATACGCAGTATTTT. Translated: CASSLRLAGGLETDTQYF.

V gene TRBV28 combines with J gene TRBJ1-1, with 8 positions matching TRBD1. The CDR3 runs 14 residues. Germline V gene lookup returns CDR1 MDHEN and CDR2 SYDVKM. The J segment lost 3 bases and the V segment lost 5 bases, leaving 5 bases of the junction unmatched. Here the CDR3 DNA reads TGTGCCAGCAGTGTACAGGGGGGGCACACTGAAGCTTTCTTT. Amino acids: CASSVQGGHTEAFF.

J is TRBJ1-1 and V is TRBV18, with 9 bases fitting TRBD1. Germline V gives CDR1 KGHSH, CDR2 LQKENI. Trimming took 3 bases from V and 1 from J; bases not matched to a gene: 3. This CDR3 is 15 amino acids long. The CDR3 loop reads CASSPVTGGNTEAFF. CDR3 sequence (DNA): TGTGCCAGCTCACCCGTGACAGGGGGGAACACTGAAGCTTTCTTT. Full variable domain (rest looked up from reference TRBV18 and TRBJ1-1): NAGVMQNPRHLVRRRGQEARLRCSPMKGHSHVYWYRQLPEEGLKFMVYLQKENIIDESGMPKERFSAEFPKEGPSILRIQQVVRGDSAAYFCASSPVTGGNTEAFFGQGTRLTVV.

The V and J genes are TRBV6-6 and TRBJ1-3, with D unresolved. Germline CDR1 MNHNY, CDR2 SVGAGI (reference sequence). This CDR3 region has 13 residues. Trimming shortened V by 7 bases and J by 1 base, and 8 bases separated the two germline ends. The CDR3: CASTLQSGNTIYF. CDR3 bases: TGTGCCAGCACCCTACAGTCTGGAAACACCATATATTTT.

This chain connects TRBV7-9 to TRBJ2-3, with 7 bases matching TRBD2. V was clipped by 4 bases and J by 5 bases; unmatched bases: 12. Germline V lookup: CDR1 SEHNR, CDR2 FQNEAQ (reference sequence). The CDR3 runs to 16 residues. CDR3 region: CASSYSRAGTRDTQYF. The CDR3, as DNA: TGTGCCAGCAGCTATTCGAGAGCGGGAACCAGAGATACGCAGTATTTT.

This chain links TRBV5-1 with TRBJ2-5; 10 nucleotides match TRBD2. Losses at the gene ends were 1 base for V and 10 bases for J; bases not matched to a gene: 10. The germline CDR1 and CDR2 sequences are SGHRS and YFSETQ. This CDR3 has 15 residues. CDR3 sequence reads: CASSLFGTSEQFQYF. The CDR3 DNA follows: TGCGCCAGCAGCTTGTTCGGGACTAGCGAACAGTTCCAGTACTTC. Using reference TRBV5-1 and TRBJ2-5 for the parts outside the CDR3, the full variable domain is KAGVTQTPRYLIKTRGQQVTLSCSPISGHRSVSWYQQTPGQGLQFLFEYFSETQRNKGNFPGRFSGRQFSNSRSEMNVSTLELGDSALYLCASSLFGTSEQFQYFGPGTRLLVL.

The V gene is TRBV5-6, the J gene TRBJ1-1; TRBD1 matches at 10 bases. Looked up from germline, CDR1 is SGHDT and CDR2 is YYEEEE. The ends lost 3 bases at V and 10 bases at J; junction bases unmatched: 9. The CDR3 is made up of 14 amino acids. The CDR3 DNA is TGTGCCAGCAGCTATGACAGGGGGCAAGGTTCAGCTTTCTTT. Protein product: CASSYDRGQGSAFF. Supplemented by reference TRBV5-6 and TRBJ1-1, the full variable domain reads DAGVTQSPTHLIKTRGQQVTLRCSPKSGHDTVSWYQQALGQGPQFIFQYYEEEERQRGNFPDRFSGHQFPNYSSELNVNALLLGDSALYLCASSYDRGQGSAFFGQGTRLTVV.

The chain uses TRBV4-2 and TRBJ2-2; TRBD1 matches at 8 bases. The CDR3 is 18 residues long. V dropped 3 bases and J dropped 3; count of bases not matched to a gene: 12. CDR1 is LGHNA and CDR2 is YNFKEQ in the germline V gene. The CDR3 here is CASSQDTPRQGHTGELFF. CDR3 nucleotides: TGTGCCAGCAGCCAGGATACCCCTCGACAGGGGCACACCGGGGAGCTGTTTTTT.

The J gene is TRBJ1-5, the V gene TRBV28; D remains unclear. Between the trimmed V and J ends, which lost 3 bases and 3 bases, there was a span of 9 bases. The CDR3 sequence is 14 residues long. Germline values: CDR1 MDHEN, CDR2 SYDVKM. CDR3 loop: CASSFEGFNQPQHF. The CDR3 nucleotides read TGTGCCAGCAGTTTTGAGGGTTTCAATCAGCCCCAGCATTTT. The whole variable domain, filled in from reference TRBV28 and TRBJ1-5, reads DVKVTQSSRYLVKRTGEKVFLECVQDMDHENMFWYRQDPGLGLRLIYFSYDVKMKEKGDIPEGYSVSREKKERFSLILESASTNQTSMYLCASSFEGFNQPQHFGDGTRLSIL.

V is TRBV6-5 and J is TRBJ2-7, with 10 bases aligning to TRBD2. Trimming removed 6 bases from V and 3 bases from J; junction bases left unmatched: 5. Germline assignment: CDR1 MNHEY and CDR2 SVGAGI. CDR3 size: 14 residues. The CDR3 DNA reads as TGTGCCAGCAGAGCGGGAGGGCGGTACTACGAGCAGTACTTC. Its translation: CASRAGGRYYEQYF.

V usage is TRBV7-6 and J usage is TRBJ2-1; a weak D match, TRBD1 (6 bases). CDR3 length: 15 amino acids. Trimming pared 5 bases from V and 3 bases from J, leaving 14 bases between. CDR1 and CDR2 from the germline V gene are SGHVS and FNYEAQ. In DNA, the CDR3 is TGTGCCAGCAGCGCGTCCGGGACACACTACAATGAGCAGTTCTTC. Translation gives CASSASGTHYNEQFF.

In nucleotides, the CDR3 is TGTGCCAGCAGCTTGGGACAGGGCACTAGTGGAAACACCATATATTTT. This encodes CASSLGQGTSGNTIYF. This chain uses TRBV7-2 with TRBJ1-3; 9 positions match TRBD1. The CDR3 has 16 residues. Germline V gene data show CDR1 as SGHTA and CDR2 as FQGNSA. Trimming removed 3 bases from V and 3 bases from J; junction bases left unmatched: 6.

About this clone itself: Distinct nucleotide sequences in the sample also encode this CDR3. This chain links TRBV5-4 with TRBJ1-1; D is perhaps TRBD1 (6 bases). The CDR3 runs to 14 residues. The germline V gene encodes CDR1 SGHNT and CDR2 YYREEE (reference sequence). Trimming pared 4 bases from V and 1 base from J, leaving 11 bases between. The CDR3 reads CASSLGQQNTEAFF. The CDR3, as DNA: TGTGCCAGCAGCCTGGGACAACAGAACACTGAAGCTTTCTTT.

V usage is TRBV14 and J usage is TRBJ2-3; tentatively, D is TRBD1 (6 bases). The V and J ends lost 4 bases and 0 bases respectively, with 14 bases between them. Per the germline V gene, CDR1 is SGHDN and CDR2 is FVKESK. This CDR3 spans 16 amino acids. CDR3 region: CASSPRTVHSTDTQYF. CDR3 bases: TGTGCCAGCAGCCCGCGGACAGTTCATAGCACAGATACGCAGTATTTT.

The gene calls are TRBV19 and TRBJ1-5; D unresolved. From germline, CDR1 is LNHDA and CDR2 SQIVND (reference sequence). This CDR3 has 16 residues. V was cut by 3 bases and J by 3 bases, with 15 bases left in between. CDR3 amino acids: CASSIAAAETNQPQHF. Written as DNA, the CDR3 is TGTGCCAGTAGTATTGCCGCCGCAGAAACCAATCAGCCCCAGCATTTT.

CDR3 coding DNA: TGTGCCAGCAGCTCCCAGGCTAGCACAGATACGCAGTATTTT. Its protein product is CASSSQASTDTQYF. The J gene is TRBJ2-3, the V gene TRBV11-2, with D unclear. The CDR3 sequence is 14 residues long. Trimming took off 4 bases at V and 0 bases at J, with 8 bases between the two ends. Germline loops: CDR1 SGHAT, CDR2 FQNNGV.

The chain uses TRBV28 and TRBJ2-7; 9 positions agree with TRBD1. The CDR3 covers 14 residues. Unmatched junction bases numbered 4, after V lost 5 bases and J lost 2 bases. CDR1 and CDR2 (germline): MDHEN, SYDVKM. The CDR3 region has the DNA TGTGCCAGCAGTCCGAGGACAGGGGCCTACGAGCAGTACTTC. Protein product: CASSPRTGAYEQYF.

The CDR3 region is CASSDREAPAEAFF. The CDR3 region has the DNA TGTGCCAGCAGCGACAGGGAGGCCCCTGCTGAAGCTTTCTTT. This chain links TRBV7-8 with TRBJ1-1, with 7 bases fitting TRBD1. Germline assignment: CDR1 SGHVS and CDR2 FQNEAQ. The J segment lost 6 bases and the V segment lost 5 bases, leaving 9 bases of the junction unmatched. This CDR3 contains 14 residues.

V usage is TRBV5-6 and J usage is TRBJ2-1, with 7 bases that match TRBD2. CDR3 length: 15 residues. Germline-derived CDR1 and CDR2 are SGHDT and YYEEEE. V shed 0 bases, J shed 6 bases, and the junction held 6 bases outside the gene matches. CDR3 nucleotides: TGTGCCAGCAGCTTGGCGGGGGGTGCATTCAATGAGCAGTTCTTC. Translated, it gives CASSLAGGAFNEQFF.

The rearrangement uses TRBV9 and TRBJ1-1, with D maybe TRBD1 (6 bases). Per the germline V gene, CDR1 is SGDLS and CDR2 is YYNGEE. With 4 bases removed from V and 1 base from J, the gap between germline ends came to 14 bases. This CDR3 has 15 amino acids. The DNA for the CDR3 is TGTGCCAGCAGCCTGACGGGACACAGGAACACTGAAGCTTTCTTT. Translating gives CASSLTGHRNTEAFF.

This chain uses TRBV4-3 with TRBJ2-2, with D possibly TRBD2 on 7 matching bases. The length of the CDR3 is 17 residues. Between the trimmed V and J ends, which lost 0 bases and 0 bases, there was a span of 11 bases. In germline, CDR1 is LGHNA, CDR2 YSLEER. CDR3: CASSQDAGAANTGELFF. In DNA, the CDR3 is TGCGCCAGCAGCCAAGATGCGGGGGCCGCGAACACCGGGGAGCTGTTTTTT.

V is TRBV2 and J is TRBJ2-7; TRBD2 agrees at 10 bases. Germline CDR1 SNHLY, CDR2 FYNNEI. The CDR3 is 14 amino acids. J lost 3 bases, V lost 8 bases, and 7 bases had no gene match. The CDR3 DNA reads as TGTGCCAGCCATCGGACTAGCGGAAGCTACGAGCAGTACTTC. Protein sequence: CASHRTSGSYEQYF. Looking up the rest from reference TRBV2 and TRBJ2-7 gives the full variable domain: EPEVTQTPSHQVTQMGQEVILRCVPISNHLYFYWYRQILGQKVEFLVSFYNNEISEKSEIFDDQFSVERPDGSNFTLKIRSTKLEDSAMYFCASHRTSGSYEQYFGPGTRLTVT.